A selection of T cell receptor beta chains follows, all from one sample in a study of T cell responses to AZD1222 COVID-19 vaccine. The method was immunoSEQ multiplex PCR; TCRdb's version includes in-frame clones alone and lacks a portion of them. The repertoire includes approximately 65,000 clones, around four fifths of them detected once, and about an eighth sits in the top ten. The source material was peripheral blood, sampled on day 0 of AZD1222 vaccination. Every receptor here comes from an adult in good health. CDR3s include the opening cysteine and the closing phenylalanine or tryptophan. The order of the fields is J gene, V gene, clone size, D gene, CDR3 DNA, CDR3 protein. A D gene is named only where the DNA matches it firmly. Size tells how often a clone was seen (once, few, many) or the class of an expanded clone, and some rows leave it out.

>TRBJ2-1|TRBV3-1/TRBV3-2|-|-
TGTGCCAGCAGCCAAGTTAGAAACAATGAGCAGTTCTTC
CASSQVRNNEQFF
>TRBJ2-2|TRBV19|-|-
TGTGCCAGTAGCCAACCGTTGGGTGCAAACACCGGGGAGCTGTTTTTT
CASSQPLGANTGELFF
>TRBJ2-1|TRBV7-2|-|TRBD2
TGTGCCAGCAGCGAAGGGACTAGCGGGGGTGAGCAGTTCTTC
CASSEGTSGGEQFF
>TRBJ1-3|TRBV2|once|-
TGTGCCAGCAGTAAGGGAACAGGGCCTGGAAACACCATATATTTT
CASSKGTGPGNTIYF
>TRBJ1-6|TRBV2|few|TRBD1
TGTGCCAGCAGACTAAGGACAGGGAGTAATTCACCCCTCCACTTT
CASRLRTGSNSPLHF
>TRBJ2-7|TRBV5-1|-|-
TGCGCCAGCAGCTTGGGACAGTCTTCCTACGAGCAGTACTTC
CASSLGQSSYEQYF
>TRBJ2-1|TRBV13|-|TRBD1
TGTGCCAGCAGCCTTACAGGGGGCGCGGGCAATGAGCAGTTCTTC
CASSLTGGAGNEQFF
>TRBJ2-7|TRBV29-1|-|TRBD1
TGCAGCGTACGACAGGGGGACCACGAGCAGTACTTC
CSVRQGDHEQYF
>TRBJ2-2|TRBV3-1/TRBV3-2|-|-
TGTGCCAGCAGCCAGAATAAGGGGGGAACCGGGGAGCTGTTTTTT
CASSQNKGGTGELFF
>TRBJ1-4|TRBV7-2|-|-
TGTGCCAGCAGCCAAGAGAATAATGAAAAACTGTTTTTT
CASSQENNEKLFF
>TRBJ1-1|TRBV27|-|-
TGTGCCAGCGGCAACAGGGCCGAAGCTTTCTTT
CASGNRAEAFF
>TRBJ2-7|TRBV6-6|-|-
TGTGCCAGCAGTCACCTCGGGACAAGCGAGCAGTACTTC
CASSHLGTSEQYF
>TRBJ1-1|TRBV10-2|-|-
TGCGCCAGCAGTGAGCTTTATGGGGGTAACACTGAAGCTTTCTTT
CASSELYGGNTEAFF
>TRBJ2-1|TRBV2|-|-
TGTGCCACCACTCCTAGGGGAAAGACTTATGAGCAGTTCTTC
CATTPRGKTYEQFF
>TRBJ1-1|TRBV12-3/TRBV12-4|few|-
TGTGCCAGCAGTCACCGCAGGGGCACTGAAGCTTTCTTT
CASSHRRGTEAFF
>TRBJ2-1|TRBV28|once|TRBD2
TGTGCCAGCACCCTAACGGGGGGATCCTACAATGAGCAGTTCTTC
CASTLTGGSYNEQFF
>TRBJ2-7|TRBV14|-|TRBD1
TGTGCCAGCAGCCAAGATCACAACAGGGGAAGGGATAAGTACTTC
CASSQDHNRGRDKYF
>TRBJ2-7|TRBV7-2|-|-
TGTGCCAGCAGCTTTGGGGGGCGCGAGTTCGAGCAGTACTTC
CASSFGGREFEQYF
>TRBJ2-3|TRBV29-1|-|TRBD1
TGCAGCGTTGAAGTCATGGCAGGGGGACGGACAGATACGCAGTATTTT
CSVEVMAGGRTDTQYF
>TRBJ1-2|TRBV5-6|few|-
TGTGCCAGCAGCGACGCCAGGGTTCCATTCTATGGCTACACCTTC
CASSDARVPFYGYTF
>TRBJ1-1|TRBV14|-|TRBD1
TGTGCCAGCAGCCAAGATATTCGGCTGGCGAGACAGGGGTCATCTGAAGCTTTCTTT
CASSQDIRLARQGSSEAFF
>TRBJ2-2|TRBV27|once|-
TGTGCCAGCAGTACGCTGCGACAGGGAGGGACCGGGGAGCTGTTTTTT
CASSTLRQGGTGELFF
>TRBJ2-7|TRBV6-2/TRBV6-3|-|TRBD2
TGTGCCAGCAGTTACTCGACTAGCGGGGGGGCCTACGAGCAGTACTTC
CASSYSTSGGAYEQYF
>TRBJ2-5|TRBV3-1/TRBV3-2|-|TRBD1
TGTGCCAGCAGCGCCCCAGGGGGCACACAAGAGACCCAGTACTTC
CASSAPGGTQETQYF
>TRBJ2-1|TRBV4-1|-|TRBD2
TGCGCCAGCAGCCTCAGGGGGACTAGCGGGTACAATGAGCAGTTCTTC
CASSLRGTSGYNEQFF
>TRBJ1-2|TRBV5-1|-|TRBD1
TGCGCCAGCAGCCTGGGCGGGCAGGGGGCTGGCTACACCTTC
CASSLGGQGAGYTF
>TRBJ1-2|TRBV3-1/TRBV3-2|-|-
TGTGCCAGCACCCCGGTAGTGAGCAACTATGGCTACACCTTC
CASTPVVSNYGYTF
>TRBJ1-3|TRBV7-9|-|-
TGTGCCAGCACCAATGCTGGAAACACCATATATTTT
CASTNAGNTIYF
>TRBJ1-2|TRBV5-5|-|-
TGTGCCAGCAGCTTAAACCGGGACGGCAGATCCTATGGCTACACCTTC
CASSLNRDGRSYGYTF
>TRBJ1-5|TRBV6-6|-|-
TGTGCCAGCAGAGATCTGAGTCCCGATCAGCCCCAGCATTTT
CASRDLSPDQPQHF
>TRBJ1-6|TRBV28|-|-
TGTGCCAGCAATAAGGAATCCCACAATTCACCCCTCCACTTT
CASNKESHNSPLHF
>TRBJ2-1|TRBV19|few|-
TGTGCCGTCTGGAGCTCCTACAATGAGCAGTTCTTC
CAVWSSYNEQFF
>TRBJ2-2|TRBV7-6|-|TRBD2
TGTGCCAGCAGCCTAGGGACTAGCGGTATCACCGGGGAGCTGTTTTTT
CASSLGTSGITGELFF
>TRBJ2-7|TRBV29-1|-|TRBD1
TGCAGCGTTATCCGGACAGGGAGGTCCTACGAGCAGTACTTC
CSVIRTGRSYEQYF
>TRBJ2-7|TRBV6-5|few|TRBD2
TGTGCCAGCAGTTACGGGACTAGCTACTACGAGCAGTACTTC
CASSYGTSYYEQYF
>TRBJ1-1|TRBV2|-|-
TGTGCCAGCAGTGATGGGGTGGGCACTGAAGCTTTCTTT
CASSDGVGTEAFF
>TRBJ2-5|TRBV5-5|-|TRBD1
TGTGCCAGCAGCTTTAAAGGGACAGCACATAAAGAGACCCAGTACTTC
CASSFKGTAHKETQYF
>TRBJ2-2|TRBV5-1|-|-
TGCGCCAGCAGCTTGTTGGAGGGGGCAGGCACCGGGGAGCTGTTTTTT
CASSLLEGAGTGELFF
>TRBJ1-2|TRBV2|-|-
TGTGCCAGCAGCGTTGGATCCTCCTATGGCTACACCTTC
CASSVGSSYGYTF
>TRBJ1-6|TRBV7-8|once|-
TGTGCCAGCAGCATCACCGGGACTCCGAGCTCCTATAATTCACCCCTCCACTTT
CASSITGTPSSYNSPLHF
>TRBJ2-1|TRBV9|-|-
TGTGCCAGCAGCGCAACTACCCCAACCGGGTACAATGAGCAGTTCTTC
CASSATTPTGYNEQFF
>TRBJ1-1|TRBV6-1|-|TRBD1
TGTGCCAGCAGTGAAAAAGGGGGCTACACTGAAGCTTTCTTT
CASSEKGGYTEAFF
>TRBJ1-3|TRBV5-5|-|-
TGTGCCAGCAGCTCGGAATTCAGGGCCGCGCGAAATTTT
CASSSEFRAARNF
>TRBJ1-4|TRBV5-1|-|TRBD1
TGCGCCAGCAGACAAACAGGGGCCCCTAATGAAAAACTGTTTTTT
CASRQTGAPNEKLFF
>TRBJ2-2|TRBV2|-|TRBD1
TGTGCCAGCAGCCTTACGAACCGGGACAGGGGGCTTCCCGGGGAGCTGTTTTTT
CASSLTNRDRGLPGELFF
>TRBJ2-7|TRBV5-6|-|TRBD2
TGTGCCAGCAGCTTAGTTAGCGGGGGGGTTTACGAGCAGTACTTC
CASSLVSGGVYEQYF
>TRBJ1-2|TRBV7-9|-|TRBD1
TGTGCCAGCAGCTTGCGGACAGGATATACTAACTATGGCTACACCTTC
CASSLRTGYTNYGYTF
>TRBJ1-1|TRBV6-5|medium-sized|-
TGTGCCATCAGGACCGCTGAGAACACTGAAGCTTTCTTT
CAIRTAENTEAFF
>TRBJ1-4|TRBV25-1|-|TRBD1
TGTGCCAGCAGTGTAACTGGGACAGGGTCTGAAAAACTGTTTTTT
CASSVTGTGSEKLFF
>TRBJ2-2|TRBV19|-|-
TGTGCCAGTTCCCAAGGGGTGGGCAGGGGCATCGGGGAGCTGTTTTTT
CASSQGVGRGIGELFF
>TRBJ2-7|TRBV4-1|few|-
TGCGCCAGCAGCCAAGACCCCGGGTACTACGAGCAGTACTTC
CASSQDPGYYEQYF
>TRBJ1-5|TRBV15|once|-
TGTGCCACCAGCAGGGTAACAGGGAGCAATCAGCCCCAGCATTTT
CATSRVTGSNQPQHF
>TRBJ1-1|TRBV10-2|-|-
TGCGCCAGCAGTATTCAGGGACCGAACACTGAAGCTTTCTTT
CASSIQGPNTEAFF
>TRBJ2-5|TRBV30|-|-
TGTGCCTACGGACAGCTAAGGGAGACCCAGTACTTC
CAYGQLRETQYF
>TRBJ2-7|TRBV18|-|-
TGTGCCAGCTCACCAGTCACATTGGGGGAGCAGTACTTC
CASSPVTLGEQYF
>TRBJ1-6|TRBV20-1|-|-
TGCAGTGCTAGCAGTTCAAGAACCCTCCACTTT
CSASSSRTLHF
>TRBJ1-2|TRBV9|few|TRBD1
TGTGCCAGCAGCTTGGGACAGGGGGCGCAGATACGCGGCTACACCTTC
CASSLGQGAQIRGYTF
>TRBJ1-2|TRBV29-1|few|-
TGCAGCGTTGCTCGGGGGACGAACTATGGCTACACCTTC
CSVARGTNYGYTF
>TRBJ2-7|TRBV11-2|-|-
TGTGCCAGCAGCTTACCTTATCAACGAGCCGTCGAGCAGTACTTC
CASSLPYQRAVEQYF